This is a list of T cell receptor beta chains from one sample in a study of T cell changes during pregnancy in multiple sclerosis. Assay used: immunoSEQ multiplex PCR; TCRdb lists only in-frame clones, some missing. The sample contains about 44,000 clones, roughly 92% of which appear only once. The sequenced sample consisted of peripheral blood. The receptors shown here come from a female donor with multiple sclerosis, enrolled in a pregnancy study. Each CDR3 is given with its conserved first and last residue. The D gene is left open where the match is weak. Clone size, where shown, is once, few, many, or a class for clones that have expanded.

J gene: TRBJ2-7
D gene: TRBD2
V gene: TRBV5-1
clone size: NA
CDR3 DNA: TGCGCCAGCAGCTTGGCTTGGCTAGCGGCGAACTACGAGCAGTACTTC
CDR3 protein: CASSLAWLAANYEQYF

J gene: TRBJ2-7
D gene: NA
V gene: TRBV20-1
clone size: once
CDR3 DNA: TGCAGTGCTAGGCTGACCTACGAGCAGTACTTC
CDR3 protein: CSARLTYEQYF

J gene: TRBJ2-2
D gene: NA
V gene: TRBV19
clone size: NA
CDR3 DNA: TGTGCCAGTAGTATTCGGGCCGGGGAGCTGTTTTTT
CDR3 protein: CASSIRAGELFF

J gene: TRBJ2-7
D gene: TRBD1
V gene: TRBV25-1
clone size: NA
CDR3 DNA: TGTGCCAGCAGTGACCGGGACAGCTCCTACGAGCAGTACTTC
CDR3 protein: CASSDRDSSYEQYF

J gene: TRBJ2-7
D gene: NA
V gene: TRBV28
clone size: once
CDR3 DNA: TGTGCCAGCAGTGTTCAGTACGGGGAGCAGTACTTC
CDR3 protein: CASSVQYGEQYF

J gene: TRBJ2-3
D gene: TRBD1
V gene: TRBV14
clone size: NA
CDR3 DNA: TGTGCCAGCAGCCGGACAGGGGATACGCAGTATTTT
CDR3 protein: CASSRTGDTQYF

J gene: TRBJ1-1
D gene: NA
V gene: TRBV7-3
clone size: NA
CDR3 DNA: TGTGCCAGCAGCTTAATCCGAGAACAGGTCGGACTGAGCACTGAAGCTTTCTTT
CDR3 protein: CASSLIREQVGLSTEAFF

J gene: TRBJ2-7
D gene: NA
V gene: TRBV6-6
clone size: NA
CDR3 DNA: TGTGCCAGCAGTGGTGTGAGCTCCTACGAGCAGTACTTC
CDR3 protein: CASSGVSSYEQYF

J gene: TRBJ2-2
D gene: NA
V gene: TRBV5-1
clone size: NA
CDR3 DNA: TGCGCCAGCAGCTTGGACAGGCGTAACACCGGGGAGCTGTTTTTT
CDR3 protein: CASSLDRRNTGELFF

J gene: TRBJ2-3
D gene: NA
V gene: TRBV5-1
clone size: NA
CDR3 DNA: TGCGCCAGCAGCTTGGGAACCACCGGCATAGATACGCAGTATTTT
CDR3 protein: CASSLGTTGIDTQYF

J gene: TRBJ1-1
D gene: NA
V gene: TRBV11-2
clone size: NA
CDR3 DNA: TGTGCCAGCAGCTTATTTCAGGGGAACACTGAAGCTTTCTTT
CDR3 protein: CASSLFQGNTEAFF

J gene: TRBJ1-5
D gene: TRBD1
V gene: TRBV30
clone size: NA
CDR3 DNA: TGTGCCTGGAGTCCGGTAACAGGGGCTCAGCCCCAGCATTTT
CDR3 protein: CAWSPVTGAQPQHF

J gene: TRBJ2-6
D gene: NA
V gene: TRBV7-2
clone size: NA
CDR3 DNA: TGTGCCAGCAGTAAAGCTGGGGCCAACGTCCTGACTTTC
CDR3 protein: CASSKAGANVLTF

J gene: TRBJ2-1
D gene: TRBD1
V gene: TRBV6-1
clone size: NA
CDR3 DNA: TGTGCCAGCAGTGCCCTTGACAGGGGGTCCTACAATGAGCAGTTCTTC
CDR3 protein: CASSALDRGSYNEQFF

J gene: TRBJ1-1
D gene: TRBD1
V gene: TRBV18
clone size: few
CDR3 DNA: TGTGCCAGCTCACCCCGGGACAGGGACACTGAAGCTTTCTTT
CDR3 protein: CASSPRDRDTEAFF

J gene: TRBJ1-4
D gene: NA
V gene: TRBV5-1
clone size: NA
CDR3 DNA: TGCGCCAGCAGCTCTGAAGGAACCTTCGCAACTAATGAAAAACTGTTTTTT
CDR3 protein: CASSSEGTFATNEKLFF

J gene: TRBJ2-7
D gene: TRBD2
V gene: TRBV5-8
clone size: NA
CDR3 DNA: TGTGCCAGCAGCTTGGCTGGGACTAGCGGGGTATACGAGCAGTACTTC
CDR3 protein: CASSLAGTSGVYEQYF

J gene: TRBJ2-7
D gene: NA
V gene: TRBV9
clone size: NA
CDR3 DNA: TGTGCCAGCAGCCCTACAGGGATATCCTACGAGCAGTACTTC
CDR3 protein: CASSPTGISYEQYF

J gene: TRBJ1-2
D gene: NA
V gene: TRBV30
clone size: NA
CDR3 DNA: TGTGCCTGGGCACAGGACGGTAACTATGGCTACACCTTC
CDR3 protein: CAWAQDGNYGYTF

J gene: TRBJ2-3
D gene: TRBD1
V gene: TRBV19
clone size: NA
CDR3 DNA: TGTGCCAGTAGTAAATCAGGGGGCCGTGCAGATACGCAGTATTTT
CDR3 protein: CASSKSGGRADTQYF

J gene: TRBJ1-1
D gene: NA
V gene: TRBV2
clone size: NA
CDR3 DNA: TGTGCCAGCAGTGCAGTTGGACAGCCTAGGGTAGGCACTGAAGCTTTCTTT
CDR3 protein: CASSAVGQPRVGTEAFF

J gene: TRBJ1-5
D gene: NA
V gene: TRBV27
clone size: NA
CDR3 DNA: TGTGCCAGCAGCCGCGGGGAATTCAATCAGCCCCAGCATTTT
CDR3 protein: CASSRGEFNQPQHF

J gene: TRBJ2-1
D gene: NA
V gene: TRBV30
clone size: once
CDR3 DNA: TGTGCCTCTGGAGGGAATGGCAATGAGCAGTTCTTC
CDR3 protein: CASGGNGNEQFF

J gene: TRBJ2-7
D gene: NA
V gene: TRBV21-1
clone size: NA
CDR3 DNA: TGTGCCAGCAGCGACCGGGACATGTTCGCCGAGCAGTACTTC
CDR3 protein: CASSDRDMFAEQYF

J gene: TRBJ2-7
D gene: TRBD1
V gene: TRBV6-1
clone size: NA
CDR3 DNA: TGTGCCAGCAGTGAAGCGCTCTCAGGGGGTCGGAGCGAGCAGTACTTC
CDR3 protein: CASSEALSGGRSEQYF

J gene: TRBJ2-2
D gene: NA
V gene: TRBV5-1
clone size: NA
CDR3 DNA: TGCGCCAGCAGCCCCGGACTCTCGAACACCGGGGAGCTGTTTTTT
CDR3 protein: CASSPGLSNTGELFF

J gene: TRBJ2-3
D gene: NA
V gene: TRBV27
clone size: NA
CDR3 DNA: TGTGCCAGCACCCAGTATCGGGACCGACCCACAGATACGCAGTATTTT
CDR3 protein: CASTQYRDRPTDTQYF

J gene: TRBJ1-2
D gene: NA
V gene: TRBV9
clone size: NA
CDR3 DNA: TGTGCCAGCAGCTGGGGTGCGGGAGCTAACTATGGCTACACCTTC
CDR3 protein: CASSWGAGANYGYTF